The clone carrying this T cell receptor beta chain was detected ten times or more. Its specificity is unknown. Using its own MiXCR run on the reads, TCRdb lists one record per CDR3 protein. The repertoire holds some 200,000 distinct CDR3 sequences, with about a tenth as singletons. The germline V gene encodes CDR1 SGHVS and CDR2 FQNEAQ. Trimming stripped 2 bases from V and 8 bases from J, with 28 bases between. This CDR3 has 19 amino acids. The source of the sample is a study of T cell repertoires in cytomegalovirus infection. The overall study: Shared public TCR beta signatures pointed to both CMV infection and a matching HLA type.

Broader study findings: There were HLA-C-restricted CMV-specific TCR beta clonotypes dominating the ex vivo response.

The clonotype was recovered from a human donor in good health (CMV status not recorded). Some clones in this sample may be carry-over from other donors' samples. The V and J genes are TRBV7-8 and TRBJ1-3; D gene uncertain. The sample consisted of PBMCs. CDR3 nucleotide sequence: TGTGCCAGCAGCTTATCCCTACAATGGTCCCCGGTCCGTAGGGACACCATATATTTT. This gives the protein CASSLSLQWSPVRRDTIYF.